The rows below give T cell receptor beta chains drawn from one sample of a study of cytotoxic CD8 clonotypes in ibrutinib-treated CLL. Sequenced by immunoSEQ multiplex PCR; TCRdb stores in-frame clones only, minus some. The sample has roughly 110,000 clones, 58% seen once. The source was PBMCs, collected after 24 months of ibrutinib treatment. The source of these receptors is a human donor with chronic lymphocytic leukemia. Both conserved end residues are part of each CDR3. The D gene is left open where the match is weak. Expanded clones get a size class; other rows say once, few or many, or leave the size out.

13,-,-,TRBV30,TRBJ1-1,CAWTPGQAPEAFF,TGTGCCTGGACACCGGGACAAGCTCCTGAAGCTTTCTTT
13,-,-,TRBV29-1,TRBJ2-7,CSVVSASSYEQYF,TGCAGCGTTGTGTCGGCCAGCTCCTACGAGCAGTACTTC
15,-,-,TRBV19,TRBJ2-6,CASSSQFSGANVLTF,TGTGCCAGCTCCTCACAGTTCTCTGGGGCCAACGTCCTGACTTTC
14,TRBD2,once,TRBV25-1,TRBJ2-3,CASSDPGLLGTQYF,TGTGCCAGCAGTGACCCGGGACTACTAGGTACGCAGTATTTT
15,TRBD1,-,TRBV30,TRBJ2-7,CAWSERTGVPYEQYF,TGTGCCTGGAGTGAACGGACAGGGGTTCCCTACGAGCAGTACTTC
11,-,few,TRBV2,TRBJ1-2,CASSGRKGYTF,TGTGCCAGCAGTGGGAGGAAGGGCTACACCTTC
12,-,-,TRBV30,TRBJ1-1,CAWITVGVEAFF,TGTGCCTGGATCACAGTAGGGGTAGAAGCTTTCTTT
14,-,-,TRBV19,TRBJ2-6,CASGPLSGANVLTF,TGTGCCAGCGGACCGCTCTCTGGGGCCAACGTCCTGACTTTC
12,-,-,TRBV9,TRBJ2-7,CASSPNLYEQYF,TGTGCCAGCAGCCCGAACTTATACGAGCAGTACTTC
15,-,-,TRBV11-2,TRBJ2-7,CASSLIQGEVYEQYF,TGTGCCAGCAGCTTAATCCAGGGTGAAGTCTACGAGCAGTACTTC
14,TRBD1,-,TRBV4-3,TRBJ1-1,CASSLWDRGTEAFF,TGCGCCAGCAGCCTGTGGGACAGGGGGACTGAAGCTTTCTTT
16,-,-,TRBV15,TRBJ2-1,CATSRDLEKRTNEQFF,TGTGCCACCAGCAGAGATCTAGAAAAACGGACTAATGAGCAGTTCTTC
13,-,many,TRBV27,TRBJ2-1,CASSQVQHDEQFF,TGTGCCAGCAGTCAGGTCCAGCACGATGAGCAGTTCTTC